This T cell receptor beta chain was sequenced for a study of T cell repertoires in cytomegalovirus infection (dated by TCRdb to between 2019 and 2020). Regarding the research as a whole: Donor HLA type was relevant to the analysis, because carriage of CMV infection together with the matching HLA type was indicated by public TCR beta signatures. The investigation overall reported the following: Carriers of CMV infection plus the relevant HLA type were discriminated by the cumulative frequency of public TCR beta family members in the study cohort and in an independent roughly 380-donor cohort. The ex vivo response was dominated by HLA-C-restricted CMV-specific TCR beta clonotypes, which also provided the single most frequent clonotype in two of eight donors.

In this sample, this clonotype turned up many times. The antigen it binds to is not known. No much larger clonotype is one base removed from it; base qualities were not supplied. The CDR3 numbers 14 residues from cysteine through phenylalanine. Only the CDR3 portion is preserved as DNA: 42 bases, with reading frame beginning at the first base. Looking up the germline V gene yields CDR1 SGHVS and CDR2 FQNEAQ. V lost 5 bases and J lost 4 bases; the stretch between them is 12 bases long. Data came from an Illumina HiSeq 1500. TCRdb redid the processing of the public reads, applying fastp at Q25 and MiXCR, and retained in-frame beta chains. Rows matching on CDR3 protein sequence are summarized as one entry with the most common DNA and genes. Within this sample are 150,000 to 200,000 distinct CDR3 sequences, with roughly 9.8% of them counted one time only. About 4.2% of the sample is held by the ten biggest clonotypes.

The TCR originated in a human donor in good health (CMV status not recorded). Some clones in this sample may be carry-over from other donors' samples. The sample was PBMCs. The chain employs TRBV7-8 and TRBJ2-1; confidence is insufficient to name the D gene. For the CDR3, the sequence is CASSPQGMYNEQFF. In nucleotide form, the sequence is TGTGCCAGCAGCCCGCAAGGGATGTACAATGAGCAGTTCTTC.